This TCR beta chain was sequenced in a study of shared clonotypes between healthy human individuals. Naive CD8 cells, CD45RO-negative and positively selected for CCR7, excluded terminally differentiated effector memory CD45RA+ cells. Germline assignment: CDR1 MDHEN and CDR2 SYDVKM. V lost 1 base and J lost 3, with 7 bases in between. This CDR3 has 14 amino acids. Using immunoSEQ multiplex PCR, the repertoire was profiled, and TCRdb retains in-frame clones only, with some absent. The sample yields some 800,000 clones, around 93% seen once. The receptor's source is a young man in good health. The chain combines TRBV28 with TRBJ2-1; no firm D call. Sequenced: naive CD8+ T cells sorted from blood. The CDR3 region has the DNA TGTGCCAGCAGTTTATCTTCTAACTACAATGAGCAGTTCTTC. Its translation: CASSLSSNYNEQFF.